The rows below give T cell receptor beta chains drawn from one sample of a study of blood T cell repertoires in COVID-19. Here immunoSEQ multiplex PCR was the method, and the copy in TCRdb shows in-frame clones only, minus some. The data show roughly 460,000 clones, roughly 89% seen once. The sample taken for sequencing was peripheral blood. The origin of the receptors is a young man with COVID-19, enrolled during active disease. Each CDR3 is given with its conserved first and last residue. D genes are given only for firm matches. Expanded clones get a size class; other rows say once, few or many, or leave the size out.

v_gene: TRBV28
d_gene: TRBD1
abundance: .
j_gene: TRBJ2-7
CDR3nt: TGTGCCAGCAGCCTATCCGGGACAGTGCCCTACGAGCAGTACTTC
CDR3aa: CASSLSGTVPYEQYF

v_gene: TRBV15
d_gene: TRBD1
abundance: .
j_gene: TRBJ1-4
CDR3nt: TGTGCCACCAGCAGGTACAGGGGGCTTAATGAAAAACTGTTTTTT
CDR3aa: CATSRYRGLNEKLFF

v_gene: TRBV5-4
d_gene: .
abundance: once
j_gene: TRBJ2-1
CDR3nt: TGTGCCAGCAGCTATGGGACGGGAGTCACCTACAATGAGCAGTTCTTC
CDR3aa: CASSYGTGVTYNEQFF

v_gene: TRBV12-3/TRBV12-4
d_gene: .
abundance: .
j_gene: TRBJ2-7
CDR3nt: TGTGCCAGCAGTTTAGCCGGTGAGCAGTACTTC
CDR3aa: CASSLAGEQYF

v_gene: TRBV10-1
d_gene: .
abundance: .
j_gene: TRBJ2-5
CDR3nt: TGCGCCAGCAGTGAGTCGACGGGTAAAGAGACCCAGTACTTC
CDR3aa: CASSESTGKETQYF

v_gene: TRBV5-6
d_gene: TRBD1
abundance: .
j_gene: TRBJ1-2
CDR3nt: TGTGCCAGCAGCTTGGTGGGACAGCTACTCTATGGCTACACCTTC
CDR3aa: CASSLVGQLLYGYTF

v_gene: TRBV6-5
d_gene: .
abundance: .
j_gene: TRBJ2-3
CDR3nt: TGTGCCAGCAGTTACGGGCAGGCGAACACAGATACGCAGTATTTT
CDR3aa: CASSYGQANTDTQYF

v_gene: TRBV6-5
d_gene: .
abundance: .
j_gene: TRBJ2-7
CDR3nt: TGTGCCAGCAGCCGAGCTCAACTGAGCTCCTACGAGCAGTACTTC
CDR3aa: CASSRAQLSSYEQYF

v_gene: TRBV25-1
d_gene: TRBD1
abundance: once
j_gene: TRBJ2-2
CDR3nt: TGTGCCAGCAGTGCACGACAGGGGGCAGGAGGGGAGCTGTTTTTT
CDR3aa: CASSARQGAGGELFF

v_gene: TRBV12-1
d_gene: .
abundance: .
j_gene: TRBJ1-1
CDR3nt: .
CDR3aa: CAHYICDSPLAMNTEAFF

v_gene: TRBV7-6
d_gene: .
abundance: .
j_gene: TRBJ2-3
CDR3nt: TGTGCCAGCAGCTTAGGGCCACAGGTTTCTAGCACAGATACGCAGTATTTT
CDR3aa: CASSLGPQVSSTDTQYF

v_gene: TRBV2
d_gene: .
abundance: .
j_gene: TRBJ2-5
CDR3nt: TGTGCCAGCAGTGGGCAGGGGTGGGAGACCCAGTACTTC
CDR3aa: CASSGQGWETQYF

v_gene: TRBV24-1
d_gene: TRBD2
abundance: .
j_gene: TRBJ2-1
CDR3nt: TGTGCCACCAGTGATTTAATGGCGGGAGGGTACAATGAGCAGTTCTTC
CDR3aa: CATSDLMAGGYNEQFF

v_gene: TRBV4-1
d_gene: .
abundance: few
j_gene: TRBJ2-3
CDR3nt: TGCGCCAGCAGCCAAGACGGGGGTACTGGATTGACGCAGTATTTT
CDR3aa: CASSQDGGTGLTQYF

v_gene: TRBV24-1
d_gene: .
abundance: .
j_gene: TRBJ2-3
CDR3nt: TGTGCCACCAGTGATTCGGGGTCAGATACGCAGTATTTT
CDR3aa: CATSDSGSDTQYF

v_gene: TRBV3-1/TRBV3-2
d_gene: TRBD2
abundance: .
j_gene: TRBJ2-5
CDR3nt: TGTGCCAGCAGTCCCAGGGCGGGAGGGCCGGGTAGTGAGACCCAGTACTTC
CDR3aa: CASSPRAGGPGSETQYF

v_gene: TRBV5-1
d_gene: TRBD1
abundance: .
j_gene: TRBJ1-2
CDR3nt: TGCGCCAGCAGCTTGGGGTCCGGGACAGGGGCCGGCTACACCTTC
CDR3aa: CASSLGSGTGAGYTF

v_gene: TRBV27
d_gene: .
abundance: .
j_gene: TRBJ2-2
CDR3nt: TGTGCCAGCAACCTTCATTCTGGTCCACTTTCCGTACCCGGGGAGCTGTTTTTT
CDR3aa: CASNLHSGPLSVPGELFF

v_gene: TRBV19
d_gene: TRBD1
abundance: .
j_gene: TRBJ1-4
CDR3nt: TGTGCCAGTAGTACGGGACAGGGGCGTGAAAAACTGTTTTTT
CDR3aa: CASSTGQGREKLFF

v_gene: TRBV4-1
d_gene: .
abundance: .
j_gene: TRBJ2-5
CDR3nt: TGCGCCAGCAGACAGTCTACGGGGGGCGCTGAGACCCAGTACTTC
CDR3aa: CASRQSTGGAETQYF